This T cell receptor (beta chain) was sequenced in a study of shared clonotypes between healthy human individuals. As defined, naive CD8 cells were CD45RO-negative and positively selected for CCR7, with terminally differentiated effector memory CD45RA+ cells excluded. The V segment lost 11 bases and the J segment 7 bases; nucleotides outside the gene matches: 22. The CDR3 contains 16 residues. CDR1 is MDHEN, CDR2 SYDVKM, per germline. The DNA input per sorted-subset replicate PCR was roughly 180 ng, corresponding to 25,000 to 30,000 T cell genomes. Clones were sequenced by immunoSEQ multiplex PCR, and TCRdb holds only the in-frame ones, with some missing. The sample holds about 2.2 million clones; 85% to 95% are singletons and the top ten take about 1.8%.

The sequence was collected from a man between 18 and 35 years old in good health. Some clones in this sample may be carry-over from other donors' samples. The genes are TRBV28 and TRBJ2-5; 7 bases map to TRBD2. The source material was naive CD8+ T cells from PBMCs. The CDR3 region has the DNA TGTGCCCCCCCCCTTGATCTAGCGGTCGTATCAGGGACCCAGTACTTC. As protein: CAPPLDLAVVSGTQYF.